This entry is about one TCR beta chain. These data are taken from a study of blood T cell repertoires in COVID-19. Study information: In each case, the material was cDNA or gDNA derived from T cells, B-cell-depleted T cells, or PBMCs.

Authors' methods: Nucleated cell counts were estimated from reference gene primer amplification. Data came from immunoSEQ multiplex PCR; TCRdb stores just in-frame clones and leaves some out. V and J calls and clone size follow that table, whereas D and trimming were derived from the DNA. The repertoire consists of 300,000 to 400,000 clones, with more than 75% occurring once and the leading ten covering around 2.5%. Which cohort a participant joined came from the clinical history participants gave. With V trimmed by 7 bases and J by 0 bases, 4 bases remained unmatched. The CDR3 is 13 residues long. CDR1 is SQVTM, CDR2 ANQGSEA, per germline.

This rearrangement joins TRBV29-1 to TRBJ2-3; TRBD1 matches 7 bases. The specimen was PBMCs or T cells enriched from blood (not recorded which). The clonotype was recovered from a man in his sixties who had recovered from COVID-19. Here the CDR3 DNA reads TGCAGCGAGGGACAGCATAGCACAGATACGCAGTATTTT. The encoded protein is CSEGQHSTDTQYF.